This TCR beta chain was found in a study of blood T cell repertoires in COVID-19. Overall study: Specimens from acute and convalescent COVID-19 originated in the United States, Italy and Spain. T cells, B-cell-depleted T cells, or PBMCs supplied cDNA or gDNA.

The CDR3 spans 15 residues. Germline CDR1 reads LNHNV; CDR2 reads YYDKDF (reference sequence). The V and J ends lost 0 bases and 4 bases respectively, with 12 bases between them. Here immunoSEQ multiplex PCR was the method, and the copy in TCRdb shows in-frame clones only, minus some. The table records tens of thousands of clones, over 80% of them present only once. This chain uses TRBV15 with TRBJ1-1, with D maybe TRBD1 (5 bases). Sequencing was performed on peripheral blood. The source is a woman between 50 and 59 years old in a cohort sampled during active COVID-19. CDR3 nucleotide sequence: TGTGCCACCAGCAGAGATTGGGGCTGGGCCACTGAAGCTTTCTTT. The encoded protein is CATSRDWGWATEAFF.